These 29 T cell receptor beta chains share one sample of origin, sequenced in a study of blood T cells in healthy people across ages. With a J-beta primer mix and a sample-barcoded 5' primer, a second PCR ran roughly 6 to 11 cycles. TCRdb re-analysed the 5' RACE reads in MiXCR, keeping a single row per CDR3 protein. The sample shows 650,000 to 800,000 distinct CDR3 sequences, roughly half of them seen only once. The sequenced sample was blood. The source is a woman of 80 years or more in good health.

J is TRBJ1-5 and V is TRBV30; 7 bases line up with TRBD1. CDR3 size: 18 residues. V gave up 2 bases and J gave up 0 bases; unmatched junction bases: 13. The germline CDR1 and CDR2 sequences are GTSNPN and SVGIG (reference sequence). The CDR3 sequence is CAWSPRTGGFYSNQPQHF. Here the CDR3 DNA reads TGTGCCTGGAGTCCCCGGACAGGTGGATTCTATAGCAATCAGCCCCAGCATTTT. Full variable domain (outside the CDR3, taken from reference TRBV30 and TRBJ1-5): SQTIHQWPATLVQPVGSPLSLECTVEGTSNPNLYWYRQAAGRGLQLLFYSVGIGQISSEVPQNLSASRPQDRQFILSSKKLLLSDSGFYLCAWSPRTGGFYSNQPQHFGDGTRLSIL.

For this clonotype: The junction and the germline gene differ at one end; a read error may be behind it. This chain connects TRBV2 to TRBJ2-7; D is perhaps TRBD2 (5 bases). The CDR3 has 15 amino acids. CDR1 is SNHLY and CDR2 is FYNNEI in the germline V gene. CDR3 sequence reads: CASTPGGANHYEQCF. The DNA for the CDR3 is TGTGCCAGCACTCCAGGAGGAGCGAACCACTACGAGCAGTGCTTC.

This clonotype was found many times. The DNA for the CDR3 is TGTGCCATCAGTACAGGACTCGGCCAAGAGACCCAGTACTTC. It translates to CAISTGLGQETQYF. V usage is TRBV10-3 and J usage is TRBJ2-5, with D tentatively TRBD1 or TRBD2 (5 bases each). V gave up 5 bases and J gave up 1 base, with 11 bases separating them. The CDR3 is made up of 14 amino acids. Germline V gene lookup returns CDR1 ENHRY and CDR2 SYGVKD.

This chain uses TRBV5-1 with TRBJ2-1, with no clear D. Germline values: CDR1 SGHRS, CDR2 YFSETQ. V dropped 4 bases and J dropped 0 bases, with 11 bases sitting between them. CDR3 length equals 15 residues. DNA for the CDR3: TGCGCCAGCAGCCCTACAATCAGCTCCTACAATGAGCAGTTCTTC. Amino acid sequence: CASSPTISSYNEQFF. The whole variable domain, filled in from reference TRBV5-1 and TRBJ2-1, reads KAGVTQTPRYLIKTRGQQVTLSCSPISGHRSVSWYQQTPGQGLQFLFEYFSETQRNKGNFPGRFSGRQFSNSRSEMNVSTLELGDSALYLCASSPTISSYNEQFFGPGTRLTVL.

The chain uses TRBV4-2 and TRBJ2-2; no clear D. The V gene's germline CDR1 is LGHNA and CDR2 YNFKEQ. V lost 4 bases to trimming and J lost 3 bases, with 6 bases between them. This CDR3 is 13 amino acids long. CDR3 loop: CASSRVDTGELFF. DNA of the CDR3: TGTGCCAGCAGCCGAGTAGACACCGGGGAGCTGTTTTTT.

This clonotype was seen a handful of times. The V and J genes are TRBV10-3 and TRBJ2-2; a weak D match, TRBD1 (5 bases). V was trimmed by 2 bases and J by 4 bases, leaving 14 bases between them. This CDR3 spans 16 amino acids. CDR1 is ENHRY and CDR2 is SYGVKD in the germline V gene. CDR3 amino acids: CAISELGQGSTGELFF. The CDR3 region has the DNA TGTGCCATCAGTGAGCTAGGGCAGGGAAGCACCGGGGAGCTGTTTTTT.

Points on this clonotype: It may be a read error: a sequence one base away is much more abundant. The V gene is TRBV27, the J gene TRBJ2-5; D unclear. V was clipped by 6 bases and J by 11 bases, with 28 bases between them. The CDR3 extends over 16 amino acids. Germline-derived CDR1 and CDR2 are MNHEY and SMNVEV (reference sequence). The CDR3 spells CASSSWVGVGYNEQYF. The CDR3 nucleotides are TGTGCCAGCAGCTCCTGGGTGGGCGTGGGGTACAATGAGCAGTACTTC.

About this clonotype itself: A junction boundary mismatches the germline segment, possibly from a read error. The CDR3 DNA is TGCAGCGCTACGTCTACCGATGAGCAGTTTTTC. This codes for CSATSTDEQFF. The chain combines TRBV29-1 with TRBJ2-1, with D unclear. Germline V gene sequence: CDR1 SQVTM, CDR2 ANQGSEA. The CDR3 length is 11 residues.

The gene calls are TRBV29-1 and TRBJ2-4; maybe TRBD2 (5 bases). The CDR3 sequence is 16 residues long. Looked up from germline, CDR1 is SQVTM and CDR2 is ANQGSEA. Between the trimmed V and J ends, which lost 3 bases and 0 bases, there was a span of 15 bases. The CDR3 bases are TGCAGCGTTGAGGAGGCGCGGGCGTTAGCCAAAAACATTCAGTACTTC. Protein: CSVEEARALAKNIQYF.

V is TRBV7-3 and J is TRBJ1-5; TRBD1 might be the D (5 bases). Trimming pared 6 bases from V and 4 bases from J, leaving 13 bases between. There are 14 residues in the CDR3. CDR1 SGHTA and CDR2 FQGTGA come from the germline V gene. CDR3 region: CASRPGLHNQPQHF. As DNA, the CDR3 is TGTGCCAGCAGACCGGGACTCCATAATCAGCCCCAGCATTTT.

The gene calls are TRBV6-5 and TRBJ1-2, with D maybe TRBD1 (5 bases). This CDR3 has 14 residues. CDR1 is MNHEY and CDR2 is SVGAGI in the germline V gene. Trimming left V 2 bases short and J 3 bases short, with 10 bases between. CDR3 sequence reads: CASSYGAGHYGYTF. Written as DNA, the CDR3 is TGTGCCAGCAGTTACGGAGCGGGGCACTATGGCTACACCTTC.

The chain links TRBV20-1 to TRBJ2-7; D possibly corresponds to TRBD1 (6 bases). The CDR3 extends over 15 amino acids. In germline, CDR1 is DFQATT, CDR2 SNEGSKA (reference sequence). Trimming stripped 5 bases from V and 3 bases from J, with 20 bases between. CDR3 sequence (DNA): TGCAGTGCTTCTGGCGAAGGACAGCGAGGCTACGAGCAGTACTTC. It codes for CSASGEGQRGYEQYF.

This clonotype has a count of ten or more. The chain couples TRBV27 to TRBJ2-3; no definite D call. CDR3 length equals 13 residues. With 0 bases removed from V and 4 bases from J, the gap between germline ends came to 5 bases. In germline, CDR1 is MNHEY, CDR2 SMNVEV (reference sequence). DNA of the CDR3: TGTGCCAGCAGTTTATCGGTCGCAGATACGCAGTATTTT. Its translation: CASSLSVADTQYF.

The genes are TRBV13 and TRBJ2-3; possibly TRBD2 for D (5 bases). Germline V gene sequence: CDR1 PRHDT, CDR2 FYEKMQ (reference sequence). V lost 3 bases to trimming and J lost 1 base, with 11 bases between them. CDR3 length: 15 residues. CDR3 loop: CASSFREFGTDTQYF. The CDR3 nucleotides are TGTGCCAGCAGCTTTAGGGAGTTCGGCACAGATACGCAGTATTTT.

This clonotype was found once. The J gene is TRBJ1-2, the V gene TRBV19; 7 positions agree with TRBD1. The germline V gene encodes CDR1 LNHDA and CDR2 SQIVND (reference sequence). Losses at the gene ends were 6 bases for V and 8 bases for J; bases not matched to a gene: 9. The CDR3 is 13 amino acids. The CDR3: CASRVGTAQGYTF. DNA for the CDR3: TGTGCCAGTAGAGTCGGGACAGCCCAAGGCTACACCTTC.

Ten or more counts support this clonotype. The rearrangement joins TRBV21-1 to TRBJ2-1; TRBD1 is the table's D call, not checked against the DNA. TRBV21-1 constitutes a pseudogene. The length of the CDR3 is 17 residues. CDR3 amino acids: CASSSRGSTTIPIEQFF. The DNA for the CDR3 is TGTGCCAGCAGCTCCCGGGGGTCGACAACGATCCCCATAGAGCAGTTCTTC.

V usage is TRBV12-3 or TRBV12-4 and J usage is TRBJ2-7; D is ambiguous. The CDR3 spans 14 residues. The V end lost 6 bases, the J end lost 1 base, and 13 bases lay between the germline ends. CDR3 in amino acids: CASSRHQQSYEQYF. Written as DNA, the CDR3 is TGTGCCAGCAGCAGACACCAACAATCCTACGAGCAGTACTTC.

This clonotype showed up many times. This chain joins TRBV12-3 or TRBV12-4 and TRBJ1-2; the match to TRBD1 covers 10 bases. Trimming cost V 6 bases and J 1 base; bases outside gene matches: 5. The CDR3 runs to 15 residues. The CDR3, as DNA: TGTGCCAGCAGGTCCGGGACAGGGGTTAACTATGGCTACACCTTC. Translation gives CASRSGTGVNYGYTF.

This clonotype has only a few counts. The chain employs TRBV12-3 or TRBV12-4 and TRBJ2-1, with D perhaps TRBD2 (6 bases). V was trimmed by 5 bases and J by 1 base, leaving 9 bases between them. The CDR3 totals 14 residues. CDR3 DNA: TGTGCCAGCAGTGTTAGCGGATCCTACAATGAGCAGTTCTTC. It translates to CASSVSGSYNEQFF.

The rearrangement links TRBV5-1 to TRBJ2-7; 7 positions agree with TRBD1. The CDR3 runs 14 residues. Trimming took 4 bases from V and 5 from J; bases not matched to a gene: 9. Germline CDR1 is SGHRS and CDR2 is YFSETQ. CDR3 sequence: CASSPGQAHDEQYF. CDR3 coding DNA: TGCGCCAGCAGCCCAGGACAGGCTCACGACGAGCAGTACTTC.

This clonotype was seen a few times. This chain connects TRBV7-3 to TRBJ2-2; D is unclear. The germline V gene has CDR1 SGHTA and CDR2 FQGTGA. The CDR3 extends over 12 amino acids. V was shortened by 6 bases and J by 9 bases, with 11 bases between the two germline ends. In nucleotides, the CDR3 is TGTGCCAGCAGTACCTCTAGGTGGGAGCTGTTTTTT. Its protein product is CASSTSRWELFF.

The chain carries TRBV20-1 and TRBJ1-2; 8 bases fit TRBD1. In germline, CDR1 is DFQATT, CDR2 SNEGSKA (reference sequence). This CDR3 comprises 13 residues. V gave up 6 bases and J gave up 7 bases; unmatched junction bases: 10. This CDR3 is CSANRADRVGYTF. The CDR3 DNA reads as TGCAGTGCGAACAGGGCGGACAGGGTTGGCTACACCTTC.

This clonotype showed up just a few times. This chain links TRBV3-1 with TRBJ1-2; TRBD1 is a possible D gene (6 bases). This CDR3 spans 16 amino acids. CDR1 and CDR2 (germline): LGHDT, YNNKEL (reference sequence). V was clipped by 0 bases and J by 4 bases, with 15 bases between them. The CDR3 is CASSQDRGRSPYGYTF. The CDR3 nucleotides are TGTGCCAGCAGCCAAGATCGGGGGCGTTCTCCCTATGGCTACACCTTC.

As to this clonotype: A much larger clonotype is one base distant, so this may be a read error. This chain's CDR3 is CASSVSGRSTDTRYF. The CDR3, as DNA: TGTGCCAGCAGCGTGAGCGGGAGGAGCACAGATACGCGGTATTTT. The V and J genes are TRBV7-9 and TRBJ2-3, with 9 positions matching TRBD2. Germline values: CDR1 SEHNR, CDR2 FQNEAQ (reference sequence). The CDR3 length is 15 residues. Full variable domain (rest looked up from reference TRBV7-9 and TRBJ2-3): DTGVSQNPRHKITKRGQNVTFRCDPISEHNRLYWYRQTLGQGPEFLTYFQNEAQLEKSRLLSDRFSAERPKGSFSTLEIQRTEQGDSAMYLCASSVSGRSTDTRYFGPGTRLTVL.

This clonotype was recorded many times. The rearrangement joins TRBV20-1 to TRBJ2-3, with 7 bases matching TRBD2. Germline assignment: CDR1 DFQATT and CDR2 SNEGSKA (reference sequence). J lost 0 bases, V lost 5 bases, and 8 bases had no gene match. The CDR3 runs 15 residues. Here the CDR3 reads CSAGRGVTSTDTQYF. The CDR3 coding sequence is TGCAGTGCTGGCCGGGGGGTTACTAGCACAGATACGCAGTATTTT.

A word on this clonotype: A much larger clone differs by one base, so this may be a read error. The rearrangement uses TRBV28 and TRBJ1-2, with a possible D match to TRBD1 (5 bases). CDR1 MDHEN and CDR2 SYDVKM come from the germline V gene. The CDR3 consists of 14 residues. The ends were cut back, 4 bases at V and 8 bases at J, with 17 bases in the middle. The DNA of the CDR3 is TGTGCCAGCAGTTCCCGGGACGGGGAAAGCGGCTACACCTTC. The encoded protein is CASSSRDGESGYTF.

In its sample, this clonotype was seen many times. The V gene is TRBV20-1, the J gene TRBJ2-5; 11 positions match TRBD2. Trimming took 6 bases from V and 2 from J; bases not matched to a gene: 5. In germline, CDR1 is DFQATT, CDR2 SNEGSKA (reference sequence). CDR3 length: 14 residues. The CDR3, as DNA: TGCAGTGCACCGCTAGCGGGGGGACAAGAGACCCAGTACTTC. This encodes CSAPLAGGQETQYF.

The CDR3 DNA reads as TGCGCCAGCAGCGTGGGGGTTTCAGATACGCAGTATTTT. Translation gives CASSVGVSDTQYF. The rearrangement joins TRBV5-1 to TRBJ2-3; D may correspond to TRBD1 or TRBD2 (5 bases each). This CDR3 is built from 13 residues. Looked up from germline, CDR1 is SGHRS and CDR2 is YFSETQ. The V and J ends lost 4 bases and 4 bases respectively, with 10 bases between them.

The chain carries TRBV7-9 and TRBJ1-1; D is unresolved. The CDR3 extends over 14 amino acids. Per germline, CDR1 SEHNR and CDR2 FQNEAQ (reference sequence). V lost 2 bases, J lost 2 bases, and 9 bases lay in between. The CDR3 spells CASSLKARNTEAFF. The DNA of the CDR3 is TGTGCCAGCAGCTTAAAGGCCCGTAACACTGAAGCTTTCTTT.